A selection of T cell receptor beta chains follows, all from one sample in a study of technical replicates of blood from several donors. Method: immunoSEQ multiplex PCR; TCRdb's copy keeps in-frame clones and lacks some. Here the sample spans about 70,000 clones, around 90% being singletons. Sequencing was carried out using T cells isolated from PBMCs. Source of these receptors: a human donor in good health. CDR3s include the opening cysteine and the closing phenylalanine or tryptophan. D genes are given only for firm matches. Only part of the rows carry a size: once, few, many, or a class if the clone is expanded.

>TRBD2|TRBV13|-|TRBJ2-2
CASSPRGASGRENTGELFF
TGTGCCAGCAGCCCCCGAGGGGCTAGCGGGAGGGAGAACACCGGGGAGCTGTTTTTT
>TRBD2|TRBV19|-|TRBJ2-1
CASGTSYNNEQFF
TGTGCCAGCGGGACTAGCTACAACAATGAGCAGTTCTTC
>-|TRBV9|-|TRBJ1-4
CASSVSTDEKLFF
TGTGCCAGCAGCGTTTCAACAGATGAAAAACTGTTTTTT
>TRBD2|TRBV11-2|-|TRBJ2-7
CASLRTSSHEQYF
TGTGCCAGCTTAAGGACTAGCTCCCACGAGCAGTACTTC
>TRBD1|TRBV11-2|-|TRBJ2-3
CASSMGQGRTDTQYF
TGTGCCAGCAGCATGGGACAGGGGCGGACAGATACGCAGTATTTT
>TRBD1|TRBV5-1|-|TRBJ2-3
CASSPGTGDWVQYF
TGCGCCAGCAGCCCCGGGACAGGGGATTGGGTGCAGTATTTT
>-|TRBV20-1|once|TRBJ2-3
CSARYDTQYF
TGCAGTGCTAGATATGATACACAGTATTTT
>-|TRBV7-2|-|TRBJ1-2
CASSLVSRGDSYGYTF
TGTGCCAGCAGCTTAGTAAGCCGAGGTGATAGCTATGGCTACACCTTC
>-|TRBV6-5|-|TRBJ1-1
CASSYGGQGTEAFF
TGTGCCAGCAGTTACGGAGGCCAAGGGACTGAAGCTTTCTTT
>-|TRBV9|-|TRBJ2-7
CASSAEDNSYEQYF
TGTGCCAGCAGCGCAGAGGACAACTCCTACGAGCAGTACTTC
>TRBD1|TRBV7-9|-|TRBJ1-2
CASSSSGGADYGYTF
TGTGCCAGCAGCTCTTCAGGGGGCGCGGACTATGGCTACACCTTC
>-|TRBV4-1|-|TRBJ2-7
CASSQEQINYEQYF
TGCGCCAGCAGCCAAGAACAGATAAACTACGAGCAGTACTTC
>TRBD2|TRBV7-9|-|TRBJ2-1
CASSFNGEGDEQFF
TGTGCCAGCAGCTTTAACGGGGAGGGCGATGAGCAGTTCTTC
>TRBD1|TRBV5-6|-|TRBJ2-3
CASTLTGTGLTDTQYF
TGTGCCAGCACCTTAACCGGGACAGGGCTCACAGATACGCAGTATTTT
>-|TRBV9|-|TRBJ1-2
CASSVAVDYGYTF
TGTGCCAGCAGCGTAGCTGTCGACTATGGCTACACCTTC
>-|TRBV14|-|TRBJ2-5
CASSQLGRQETQYF
TGTGCCAGCAGCCAACTGGGGAGACAAGAGACCCAGTACTTC
>-|TRBV5-6|-|TRBJ1-2
CASSSDRSPSGYTF
TGTGCCAGCAGCTCAGACAGGTCACCGTCTGGCTACACCTTC
>-|TRBV4-1|-|TRBJ1-3
CASSQGLSGNTIYF
TGCGCCAGCAGCCAGGGGCTCTCTGGAAACACCATATATTTT
>-|TRBV2|-|TRBJ2-1
CATTTNRQTYNEQFF
TGTGCCACTACGACCAACAGACAGACCTACAATGAGCAGTTCTTC
>TRBD1|TRBV5-1|-|TRBJ2-3
CASSSRPKHWDRVADTQYF
TGCGCCAGCAGCAGTCGTCCTAAACATTGGGACAGGGTAGCAGATACGCAGTATTTT
>TRBD1|TRBV6-5|-|TRBJ2-5
CASRQTGGIETQYF
TGTGCCAGCCGGCAGACAGGGGGGATAGAGACCCAGTACTTC
>TRBD2|TRBV19|-|TRBJ2-1
CASSEGLAGYHEQFF
TGTGCCAGTAGTGAGGGATTAGCGGGATATCATGAGCAGTTCTTC
>-|TRBV5-1|-|TRBJ1-1
CASRTGSNTEAFF
TGCGCCAGCAGAACAGGGTCGAACACTGAAGCTTTCTTT
>-|TRBV4-1|-|TRBJ1-1
CASSQEPDTTEAFF
TGCGCCAGCAGCCAAGAGCCGGACACCACTGAAGCTTTCTTT
>-|TRBV27|few|TRBJ1-2
CASSGPGEGYGYTF
TGTGCCAGCAGTGGACCAGGGGAGGGCTATGGCTACACCTTC
>-|TRBV23-1|few|TRBJ2-7
CASSQPGSEQYF
TGCGCCAGCAGTCAACCAGGAAGCGAGCAGTACTTC
>TRBD2|TRBV27|once|TRBJ2-1
CASSLGLGEYSEQFF
TGTGCCAGCAGTTTAGGACTAGGCGAGTACAGTGAGCAGTTCTTC
>-|TRBV19|-|TRBJ2-7
CASSVGYEQYF
TGTGCCAGTAGTGTCGGCTACGAGCAGTACTTC
>-|TRBV11-2|-|TRBJ2-3
CASSFGTSTDTQYF
TGTGCCAGCAGCTTCGGGACTAGCACAGATACGCAGTATTTT
>TRBD1|TRBV2|-|TRBJ1-2
CASSESRGTYGYTF
TGTGCCAGCAGTGAGAGCAGGGGGACATATGGCTACACCTTC
>TRBD2|TRBV9|-|TRBJ2-7
CASSVDLGRLGGSNEQYF
TGTGCCAGCAGCGTAGACTTGGGGAGACTTGGCGGGAGTAACGAGCAGTACTTC
>TRBD1|TRBV10-3|few|TRBJ1-4
CAISESTLQGVGEKLFF
TGTGCCATCAGTGAGTCGACCTTACAGGGGGTAGGGGAAAAACTGTTTTTT
>TRBD2|TRBV15|-|TRBJ2-3
CATSDILAGQEDTQYF
TGTGCCACCAGCGACATACTAGCGGGCCAGGAAGATACGCAGTATTTT
>TRBD1|TRBV7-9|once|TRBJ1-4
CASSLGQGTNEKLFF
TGTGCCAGCAGCTTAGGACAGGGAACTAATGAAAAACTGTTTTTT
>-|TRBV29-1|-|TRBJ1-5
CSVEDLDQPQHF
TGCAGCGTTGAAGATCTAGATCAGCCCCAGCATTTT
>TRBD2|TRBV6-5|-|TRBJ2-7
CASCTAGDYEQYF
TGTGCCAGCTGCACCGCGGGAGACTACGAGCAGTACTTC
>-|TRBV28|once|TRBJ1-1
CASSLSDRKHTEAFF
TGTGCCAGCAGTTTATCTGACAGAAAGCACACTGAAGCTTTCTTT
>-|TRBV7-8|-|TRBJ2-7
CASSLGVTDTYEQYF
TGTGCCAGCAGCTTAGGTGTGACAGATACCTACGAGCAGTACTTC
>-|TRBV19|-|TRBJ1-2
CASMAGFNYGYTF
TGTGCCAGTATGGCGGGATTTAACTATGGCTACACCTTC
>TRBD1|TRBV7-3|-|TRBJ1-1
CASSLARDSEAFF
TGTGCCAGCAGCTTAGCCAGGGACAGTGAAGCTTTCTTT
>TRBD2|TRBV7-8|few|TRBJ2-2
CASSLIAGGLTGELFF
TGTGCCAGCAGCCTAATCGCGGGAGGCCTCACCGGGGAGCTGTTTTTT
>-|TRBV7-9|-|TRBJ2-3
CASSLYTTDTQYF
TGTGCCAGCAGCTTATACACCACAGATACGCAGTATTTT
>-|TRBV6-1|-|TRBJ1-2
CASGTTVYTF
TGTGCCAGCGGGACAACAGTCTACACCTTC
>TRBD1|TRBV6-5|-|TRBJ1-2
CASSAQGQRRVGYTF
TGTGCCAGCAGCGCTCAGGGACAGAGGAGGGTTGGCTACACCTTC
>TRBD2|TRBV7-3|-|TRBJ2-7
CASSPAGLAGHEQYF
TGTGCCAGCAGCCCCGCGGGACTAGCGGGCCACGAGCAGTACTTC
>-|TRBV4-1|few|TRBJ1-1
CASSLQGMNTEAFF
TGCGCCAGCAGCCTCCAGGGGATGAACACTGAAGCTTTCTTT
>-|TRBV7-9|few|TRBJ2-2
CASSFLSDDGELFF
TGTGCCAGCAGCTTTCTAAGCGATGACGGGGAGCTGTTTTTT